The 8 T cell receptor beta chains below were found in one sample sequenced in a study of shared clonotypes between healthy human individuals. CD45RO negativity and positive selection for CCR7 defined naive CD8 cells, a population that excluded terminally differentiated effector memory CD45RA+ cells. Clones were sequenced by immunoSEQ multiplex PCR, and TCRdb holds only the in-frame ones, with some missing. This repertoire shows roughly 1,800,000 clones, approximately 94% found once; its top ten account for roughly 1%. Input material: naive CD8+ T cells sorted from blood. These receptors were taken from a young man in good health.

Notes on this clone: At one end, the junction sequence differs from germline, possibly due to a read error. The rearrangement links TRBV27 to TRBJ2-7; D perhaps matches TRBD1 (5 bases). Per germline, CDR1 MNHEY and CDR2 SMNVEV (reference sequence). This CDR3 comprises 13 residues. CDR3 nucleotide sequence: TGTGCCAGCGGTTTTGAGAAGGGGTACGAGCAGTACTTC. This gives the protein CASGFEKGYEQYF.

As DNA, the CDR3 is TGTGCCATCAGTGCGGGGACAGACGAGCACGGTGAGCAGTTCTTC. This sequence encodes CAISAGTDEHGEQFF. This chain links TRBV10-3 with TRBJ2-1; TRBD1 aligns across 7 bases. The CDR3 covers 15 residues. CDR1 is ENHRY, CDR2 SYGVKD, per germline. Trimming took 4 bases from V and 9 from J; bases not matched to a gene: 12.

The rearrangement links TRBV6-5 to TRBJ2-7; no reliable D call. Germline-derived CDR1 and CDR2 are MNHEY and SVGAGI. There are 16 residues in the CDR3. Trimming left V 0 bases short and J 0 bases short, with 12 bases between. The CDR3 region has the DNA TGTGCCAGCAGTTACTCGATAGGTCTAAGCTCCTACGAGCAGTACTTC. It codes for CASSYSIGLSSYEQYF.

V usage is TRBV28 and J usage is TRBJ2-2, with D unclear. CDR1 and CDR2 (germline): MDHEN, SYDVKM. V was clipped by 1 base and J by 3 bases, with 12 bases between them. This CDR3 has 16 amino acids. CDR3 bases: TGTGCCAGCAGTTTATTGGGGTGGGTGGACACCGGGGAGCTGTTTTTT. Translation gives CASSLLGWVDTGELFF.

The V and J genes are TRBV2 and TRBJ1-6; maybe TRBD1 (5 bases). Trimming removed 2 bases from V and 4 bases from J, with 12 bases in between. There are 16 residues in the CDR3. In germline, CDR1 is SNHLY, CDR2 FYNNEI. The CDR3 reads CASSERGRTYNSPLHF. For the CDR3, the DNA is TGTGCCAGCAGTGAAAGGGGTCGGACTTATAATTCACCCCTCCACTTT.

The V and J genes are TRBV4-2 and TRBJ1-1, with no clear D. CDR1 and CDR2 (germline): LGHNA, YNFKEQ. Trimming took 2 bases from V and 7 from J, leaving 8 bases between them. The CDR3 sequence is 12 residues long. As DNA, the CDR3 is TGTGCCAGCAGCCAATTAGGGTTTGAAGCTTTCTTT. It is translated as CASSQLGFEAFF.

CDR3 sequence: CASSPPKARGNYYNEQFF. In DNA, the CDR3 is TGTGCCAGCAGCCCGCCCAAGGCGCGAGGGAATTACTACAATGAGCAGTTCTTC. The chain uses TRBV5-7 and TRBJ2-1; D might be TRBD2 (5 bases). Being an ORF, TRBV5-7 has a function that is uncertain. The CDR3 length is 18 residues. V dropped 4 bases and J dropped 3 bases, with 23 bases sitting between them.

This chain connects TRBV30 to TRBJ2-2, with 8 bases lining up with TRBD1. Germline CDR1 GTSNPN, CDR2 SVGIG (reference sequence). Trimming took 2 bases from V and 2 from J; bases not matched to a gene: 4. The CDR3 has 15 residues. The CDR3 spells CAWSPGQGNTGELFF. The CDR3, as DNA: TGTGCCTGGAGTCCAGGACAGGGCAACACCGGGGAGCTGTTTTTT.